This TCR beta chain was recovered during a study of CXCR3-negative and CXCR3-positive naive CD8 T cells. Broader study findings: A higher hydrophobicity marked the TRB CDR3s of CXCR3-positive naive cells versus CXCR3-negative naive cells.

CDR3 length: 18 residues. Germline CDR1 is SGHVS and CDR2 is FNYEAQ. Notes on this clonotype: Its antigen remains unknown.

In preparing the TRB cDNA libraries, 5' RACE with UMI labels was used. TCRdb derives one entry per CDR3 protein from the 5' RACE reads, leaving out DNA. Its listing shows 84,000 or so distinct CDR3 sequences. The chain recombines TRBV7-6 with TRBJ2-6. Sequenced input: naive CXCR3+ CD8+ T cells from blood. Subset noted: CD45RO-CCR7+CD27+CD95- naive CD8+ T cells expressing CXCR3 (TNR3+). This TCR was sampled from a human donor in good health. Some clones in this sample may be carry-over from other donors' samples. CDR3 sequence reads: CASSLVSFQGSGANVLTF.